The 11 T cell receptor beta chains presented below share a single source sample, sequenced in a study of cytomegalovirus exposure and HLA in healthy donors. Researchers ran the PCR with 60 Vbeta and 13 Jbeta primers. Only in-frame clones appear in the TCRdb table, and some are missing; sequencing was by immunoSEQ multiplex PCR. The data hold fewer than 200,000 clones, with less than 90% observed a single time. The sample comprised PBMCs. Receptors originate from a woman between 50 and 59 years old in good health and CMV-seropositive.

This chain uses TRBV19 with TRBJ2-1; TRBD2 agrees at 10 bases. Germline V CDR1 and CDR2: LNHDA, SQIVND (reference sequence). CDR3 length: 14 amino acids. The V gene end was trimmed by 4 bases and the J gene end by 6 bases; junction bases not matched to a gene: 3. The chain's CDR3 is CASSTLAGVNEQFF. As DNA, the CDR3 is TGTGCCAGTAGTACTCTAGCGGGAGTCAATGAGCAGTTCTTC.

The genes are TRBV5-5 and TRBJ1-1, with D perhaps matching TRBD1 (5 bases). Germline assignment: CDR1 SGHKS and CDR2 YYEKEE (reference sequence). The CDR3 has 14 amino acids. V was pared by 1 base and J by 0 bases, with 7 bases between. The CDR3 sequence: CASSLLTVNTEAFF. In nucleotides, the CDR3 is TGTGCCAGCAGCTTGCTGACAGTGAACACTGAAGCTTTCTTT.

Worth noting for this clone: A junction end diverges from the germline sequence, so it may reflect a read error. The V call is TRBV7-7, the J call TRBJ2-5, with D possibly being TRBD2 (6 bases). This CDR3 contains 13 residues. Germline V lookup: CDR1 SSHAT, CDR2 FNYEAQ (reference sequence). This CDR3 reads CASSLVGGETQYF. In nucleotides, the CDR3 is TGTGCTAGCAGCTTAGTGGGGGGAGAGACCCAGTACTTC.

This clone was counted once. DNA for the CDR3: TGTGCCAGCAGTGACCAGGCGGGAGGGCCCGACGAGCAGTACTTC. It yields the protein CASSDQAGGPDEQYF. This sequence joins TRBV6-1 and TRBJ2-7; 9 bases map to TRBD2. The CDR3 has 15 residues. Germline loops: CDR1 MNHNS, CDR2 SASEGT. V gave up 3 bases and J gave up 5 bases; unmatched junction bases: 8.

The chain joins TRBV7-2 to TRBJ1-6; D not resolved. This CDR3 is built from 13 residues. Germline CDR1 SGHTA, CDR2 FQGNSA. V gave up 5 bases and J gave up 9 bases, with 11 bases separating them. The CDR3 loop reads CASSPSTGSPLHF. CDR3 bases: TGTGCCAGCAGCCCTTCAACGGGTTCACCCCTCCACTTT.

CDR3 residues: CASSLSSLAELFF. CDR3 sequence (DNA): TGTGCCAGCAGCCTTAGTTCACTAGCGGAGCTGTTTTTT. The chain couples TRBV7-2 to TRBJ2-2, with TRBD2 as a possible D gene (6 bases). Germline V gene lookup returns CDR1 SGHTA and CDR2 FQGNSA. With 5 bases removed from V and 10 bases from J, the gap between germline ends came to 14 bases. CDR3 size: 13 residues.

This rearrangement joins TRBV27 to TRBJ2-2; 7 bases align to TRBD1. The CDR3 spans 14 residues. Per the germline V gene, CDR1 is MNHEY and CDR2 is SMNVEV (reference sequence). V lost 6 bases to trimming and J lost 7 bases; unmatched junction nucleotides: 8. This CDR3 is CASSWTGSIGELFF. In nucleotides, the CDR3 is TGTGCCAGCAGCTGGACAGGTTCTATCGGGGAGCTGTTTTTT.

V usage is TRBV5-8 and J usage is TRBJ1-1, with D perhaps TRBD1 (5 bases). Germline V gene sequence: CDR1 SGHTS, CDR2 YDEGEE. The CDR3 has 14 amino acids. Trimming removed 3 bases from V and 1 base from J, with 10 bases in between. CDR3 bases: TGTGCCAGCAGCTCCAGGGCCAGGAACACTGAAGCTTTCTTT. Translation: CASSSRARNTEAFF.

This clone was detected only a few times. The gene calls are TRBV7-2 and TRBJ2-4; the match to TRBD2 covers 7 bases. The CDR3 length is 15 residues. The ends lost 6 bases at V and 9 bases at J; junction bases unmatched: 14. From germline, CDR1 is SGHTA and CDR2 FQGNSA. The DNA of the CDR3 is TGTGCCAGCAGTCAAGCAGGAGGGAGGGATGGCATTCAGTACTTC. Translating gives CASSQAGGRDGIQYF.

This chain joins TRBV5-4 and TRBJ2-5; a weak D match, TRBD1 (6 bases). Germline CDR1 and CDR2: SGHNT and YYREEE (reference sequence). Trimming cost V 1 base and J 6 bases, with 10 bases left between them. The CDR3 consists of 13 residues. The CDR3 here is CASSLQGWQTQYF. CDR3 DNA: TGTGCCAGCAGCTTGCAGGGGTGGCAGACCCAGTACTTC.

This clone was counted a few times. The chain combines TRBV5-4 with TRBJ2-1; TRBD2 is a possible D gene (6 bases). Germline V gene lookup returns CDR1 SGHNT and CDR2 YYREEE (reference sequence). The V gene lost 4 bases and the J gene lost 5 bases, with 16 bases spanning the gap. This CDR3 has 15 residues. CDR3 region: CASSRGTPSHNEQFF. The CDR3 DNA reads TGTGCCAGCAGCCGCGGGACTCCGTCGCACAATGAGCAGTTCTTC. Full variable domain (outside the CDR3, taken from reference TRBV5-4 and TRBJ2-1): ETGVTQSPTHLIKTRGQQVTLRCSSQSGHNTVSWYQQALGQGPQFIFQYYREEENGRGNFPPRFSGLQFPNYSSELNVNALELDDSALYLCASSRGTPSHNEQFFGPGTRLTVL.